A single sample gave rise to the 14 T cell receptor beta chains below, sequenced in a study of shared clonotypes between healthy human individuals. Sequencing was performed with immunoSEQ multiplex PCR; in TCRdb, only in-frame clones are kept and a portion is missing. The sample shows a few million clones, approximately 90% of them seen only once. Sequencing used naive CD4+ T cells sorted from blood. Subset of the sample: CD45RA+ positively selected. The receptors stem from a man younger than 35 in good health.

The CDR3 loop reads CASSQGLGIKAQPQHF. The DNA for the CDR3 is TGTGCCAGCAGTCAGGGGCTGGGAATTAAGGCTCAGCCCCAGCATTTT. The chain recombines TRBV27 with TRBJ1-5, with D possibly TRBD1 on 6 matching bases. The V gene's germline CDR1 is MNHEY and CDR2 SMNVEV (reference sequence). This CDR3 region has 16 residues. Trimming removed 5 bases at V and 6 bases at J, with 20 bases between.

About this clone itself: This sample includes further DNA sequences coding for the same CDR3. This chain joins TRBV19 and TRBJ2-2, with 7 bases aligning to TRBD1. Losses at the gene ends were 0 bases for V and 5 bases for J; bases not matched to a gene: 0. The CDR3 runs 14 residues. Germline V gives CDR1 LNHDA, CDR2 SQIVND (reference sequence). For the CDR3, the DNA is TGTGCCAGTAGTATAGAACAGGGGACCGGGGAGCTGTTTTTT. Its translation: CASSIEQGTGELFF.

The rearrangement joins TRBV11-2 to TRBJ2-3; D may match TRBD1 or TRBD2 (5 bases each). V lost 5 bases and J lost 5, with 17 bases in between. Germline-derived CDR1 and CDR2 are SGHAT and FQNNGV. This CDR3 is built from 15 residues. The CDR3 reads CASSLGASPVDTQYF. In nucleotides, the CDR3 is TGTGCCAGCAGCCTCGGGGCTAGCCCGGTAGATACGCAGTATTTT.

This rearrangement joins TRBV10-2 to TRBJ2-5; D assignment may be TRBD1 or TRBD2 (6 bases each). Trimming stripped 4 bases from V and 3 bases from J, with 15 bases between. The CDR3 contains 15 residues. The germline CDR1 and CDR2 sequences are WSHSY and SAAADI. The CDR3 here is CASSGSGAGEETQYF. Written as DNA, the CDR3 is TGCGCCAGCAGTGGGTCGGGGGCCGGAGAAGAGACCCAGTACTTC.

A few counts support this clone. The chain is built from TRBV9 and TRBJ1-5; possible D gene TRBD1, 6 bases. The CDR3 has 15 residues. Trimming cost V 4 bases and J 3 bases, with 14 bases left between them. The germline gives CDR1 SGDLS, CDR2 YYNGEE. The CDR3 sequence: CASSSMGQDNQPQHF. The CDR3, as DNA: TGTGCCAGCAGCTCCATGGGACAAGACAATCAGCCCCAGCATTTT.

About this clone itself: The sample contains more than one DNA sequence encoding this CDR3. This chain joins TRBV6-1 and TRBJ1-6; TRBD1 matches at 8 bases. This CDR3 is built from 13 residues. V was clipped by 7 bases and J by 7 bases; unmatched bases: 3. Germline V gene lookup returns CDR1 MNHNS and CDR2 SASEGT. The CDR3 DNA reads TGTGCCAGCAAGACAGGGGCAAATTCACCCCTCCACTTT. Amino acids: CASKTGANSPLHF.

The chain carries TRBV30 and TRBJ2-6, with D perhaps TRBD1 (6 bases). The CDR3 has 17 residues. The germline CDR1 and CDR2 sequences are GTSNPN and SVGIG (reference sequence). Trimming took off 4 bases at V and 8 bases at J, with 24 bases between the two ends. CDR3 sequence reads: CAWKVDRFISGPNVLTF. The CDR3 nucleotides read TGTGCCTGGAAGGTGGACAGATTCATCTCTGGTCCCAACGTCCTGACTTTC.

In nucleotides, the CDR3 is TGCGCCAGCAGTGAGGGTCGCGGGGGCTACAATGAGCAGTTCTTC. Its translation: CASSEGRGGYNEQFF. The chain couples TRBV10-1 to TRBJ2-1, with TRBD2 identical over 7 bases. The V gene end was trimmed by 2 bases and the J gene end by 3 bases; junction bases not matched to a gene: 4. The germline V gene encodes CDR1 WNHNN and CDR2 SYGVQD (reference sequence). The CDR3 consists of 15 residues.

V usage is TRBV28 and J usage is TRBJ1-1; D not resolved. The CDR3 is 13 residues long. V gave up 5 bases and J gave up 9 bases, with 16 bases separating them. The germline gives CDR1 MDHEN, CDR2 SYDVKM. CDR3 sequence (DNA): TGTGCCAGCAGTCACCCCGTAGTGGGCCAAGCTTTCTTT. Encoded protein: CASSHPVVGQAFF.

In nucleotides, the CDR3 is TGTGCCAGCAGCTTGAGGGGGGGAAGGGACACTGAAGCTTTCTTT. Protein: CASSLRGGRDTEAFF. The chain recombines TRBV7-9 with TRBJ1-1; a possible D gene is TRBD1 (6 bases). This CDR3 is built from 15 residues. V gave up 3 bases and J gave up 3 bases, with 14 bases separating them. Looked up from germline, CDR1 is SEHNR and CDR2 is FQNEAQ (reference sequence). Complete variable domain (other parts from reference TRBV7-9 and TRBJ1-1): DTGVSQNPRHKITKRGQNVTFRCDPISEHNRLYWYRQTLGQGPEFLTYFQNEAQLEKSRLLSDRFSAERPKGSFSTLEIQRTEQGDSAMYLCASSLRGGRDTEAFFGQGTRLTVV.

The chain joins TRBV7-2 to TRBJ2-7; D is unresolved. This CDR3 has 13 residues. In germline, CDR1 is SGHTA, CDR2 FQGNSA. V lost 1 base and J 0 bases, leaving 4 bases between the germline ends. Here the CDR3 reads CASSLESSYEQYF. CDR3 in DNA: TGTGCCAGCAGCTTAGAGAGCTCCTACGAGCAGTACTTC.

The V gene is TRBV6-4, the J gene TRBJ1-3; D unclear. The CDR3 extends over 13 amino acids. The germline V gene has CDR1 MRHNA and CDR2 SNTAGT. The V end lost 3 bases, the J end lost 2 bases, and 5 bases lay between the germline ends. The CDR3 bases are TGTGCCAGCAGTGAGTCGGCTGGAAACACCATATATTTT. Residues: CASSESAGNTIYF.

This sequence joins TRBV25-1 and TRBJ2-7, with a weak D call TRBD2 (5 bases). The germline V gene has CDR1 MGHDK and CDR2 SYGVNS. Trimming removed 5 bases at V and 0 bases at J, with 11 bases between. CDR3 size: 14 residues. The CDR3 here is CASSPAGDSYEQYF. The CDR3 DNA sequence: TGTGCCAGCAGTCCAGCCGGGGACTCCTACGAGCAGTACTTC.

This clone was seen a single time. This chain links TRBV28 with TRBJ1-4; 10 bases are shared with TRBD1. The CDR3 sequence is 14 residues long. V lost 6 bases to trimming and J lost 8 bases; unmatched junction nucleotides: 6. CDR1 is MDHEN and CDR2 is SYDVKM in the germline V gene. The CDR3 nucleotides read TGTGCCAGCAGCTCGGACAGGGGGGACGAAAAACTGTTTTTT. Translated: CASSSDRGDEKLFF.